The entry below gives a single T cell receptor (beta chain) sequence along with its context. The sample belongs to a study of Ad26.COV2.S vaccination and SARS-CoV-2 variants. Treatment: about 20 received Ad26.COV2.S at low or high dose, single or two shots; about 5 received placebo; per-sample allocation not given. The samples date from day 63 after the first vaccine or placebo injection. The repertoire was sequenced with immunoSEQ multiplex PCR; TCRdb's copy has only in-frame clones and lacks some. The repertoire consists of hundreds of thousands of clones, with about 83% occurring once and the leading ten covering about 7.4%. Trimming removed 1 base at V and 0 bases at J, with 9 bases between. This CDR3 comprises 15 residues. CDR1 is MNHEY and CDR2 is SMNVEV in the germline V gene (reference sequence).

The specimen was peripheral blood, collected in a trial of Ad26.COV2.S vaccine versus placebo. The chain has TRBV27 and TRBJ1-1; D is unclear. The TCR originated in a person between 18 and 65 years old who received the Ad26.COV2.S COVID-19 vaccine or a placebo. CDR3 coding DNA: TGTGCCAGCAGTTTATTTCCAGGTATGAACACTGAAGCTTTCTTT. Protein sequence: CASSLFPGMNTEAFF.